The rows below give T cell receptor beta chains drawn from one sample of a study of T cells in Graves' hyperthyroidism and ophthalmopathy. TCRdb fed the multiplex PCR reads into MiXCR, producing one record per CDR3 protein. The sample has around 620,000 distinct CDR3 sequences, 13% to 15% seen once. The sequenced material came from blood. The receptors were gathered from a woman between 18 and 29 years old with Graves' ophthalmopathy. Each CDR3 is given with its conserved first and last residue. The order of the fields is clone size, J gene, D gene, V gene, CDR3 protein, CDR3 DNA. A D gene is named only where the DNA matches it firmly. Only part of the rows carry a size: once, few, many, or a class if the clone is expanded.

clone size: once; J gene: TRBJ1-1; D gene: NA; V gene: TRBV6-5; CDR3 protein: CASSYRRMNTEAFF; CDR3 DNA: TGTGCCAGCAGTTACCGCAGAATGAACACTGAAGCTTTCTTT
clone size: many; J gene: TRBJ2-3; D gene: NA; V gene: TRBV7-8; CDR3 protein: CASSPGRSRRDTQYF; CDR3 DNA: TGTGCCAGCAGCCCCGGCCGGTCCAGACGGGATACGCAGTATTTT
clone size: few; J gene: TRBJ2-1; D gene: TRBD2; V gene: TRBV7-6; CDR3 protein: CASSLGLAGDRVEQFF; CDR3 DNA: TGTGCCAGCAGCTTAGGTCTAGCGGGAGATCGGGTTGAGCAGTTCTTC
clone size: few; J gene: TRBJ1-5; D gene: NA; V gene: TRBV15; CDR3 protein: CATSRERENQPQHF; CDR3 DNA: TGTGCCACCAGCAGAGAACGTGAGAATCAGCCCCAGCATTTT
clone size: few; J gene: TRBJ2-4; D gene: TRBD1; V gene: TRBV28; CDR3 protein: CASTERRDRDREEVQYF; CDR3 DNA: TGTGCCAGCACTGAGAGACGAGACCGGGACAGGGAGGAGGTTCAGTACTTC
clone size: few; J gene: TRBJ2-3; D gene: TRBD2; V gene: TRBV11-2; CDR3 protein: CASSPPGLAGGSTDTQYF; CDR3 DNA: TGTGCCAGCAGCCCCCCGGGACTAGCGGGGGGGAGCACAGATACGCAGTATTTT
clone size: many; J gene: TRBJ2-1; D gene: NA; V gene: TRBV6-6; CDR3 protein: CASSYSVGSTYNEQFF; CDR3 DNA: TGTGCCAGCAGTTACTCAGTGGGGAGCACCTACAATGAGCAGTTCTTC
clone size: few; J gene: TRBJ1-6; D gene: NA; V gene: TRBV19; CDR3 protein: CASSNVPDSNNSPLHF; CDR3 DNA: TGTGCCAGTAGTAATGTTCCGGACAGTAATAATTCACCCCTCCACTTT
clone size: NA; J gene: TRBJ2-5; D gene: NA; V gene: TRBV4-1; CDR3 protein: CASSQVEGQGQETQYF; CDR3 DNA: TGCGCCAGCAGCCAAGTCGAGGGGCAGGGGCAAGAGACCCAGTACTTC
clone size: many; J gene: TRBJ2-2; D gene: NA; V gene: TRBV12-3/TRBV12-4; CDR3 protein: CASSRDGNAGELFF; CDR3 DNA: TGTGCCAGCAGTCGGGACGGTAATGCCGGGGAGCTGTTTTTT
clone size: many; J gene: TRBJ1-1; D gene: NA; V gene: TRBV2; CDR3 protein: CASISNTEAFF; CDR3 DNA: TGTGCCAGCATTAGCAACACTGAAGCTTTCTTT
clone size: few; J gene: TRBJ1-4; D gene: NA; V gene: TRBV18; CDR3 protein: CASSPRQGNNEKLFF; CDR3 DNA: TGTGCCAGCTCACCACGTCAAGGAAATAATGAAAAACTGTTTTTT
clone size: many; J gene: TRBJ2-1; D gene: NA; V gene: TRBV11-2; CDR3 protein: CASTGMRAQFF; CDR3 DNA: TGTGCCAGCACCGGCATGAGGGCCCAGTTCTTC
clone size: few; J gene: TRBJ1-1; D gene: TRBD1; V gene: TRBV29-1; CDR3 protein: CSVGQGRDTEAFF; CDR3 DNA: TGCAGCGTCGGACAGGGAAGGGACACTGAAGCTTTCTTT
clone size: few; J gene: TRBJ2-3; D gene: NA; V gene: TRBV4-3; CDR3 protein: CASSPRGVSSTDTQYF; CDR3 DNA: TGCGCCAGCAGCCCCAGGGGGGTTTCTAGCACAGATACGCAGTATTTT
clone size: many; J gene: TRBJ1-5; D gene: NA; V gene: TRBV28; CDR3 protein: CASSQDGGWVNQPQHF; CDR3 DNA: TGTGCCAGCAGTCAGGACGGTGGTTGGGTCAATCAGCCCCAGCATTTT
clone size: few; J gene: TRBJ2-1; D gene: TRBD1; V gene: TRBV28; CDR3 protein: CASSTIGRGTVHPSVF; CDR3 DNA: TGTGCCAGCAGTACTATAGGTAGGGGGACAGTCCACCCCAGCGTCTTC
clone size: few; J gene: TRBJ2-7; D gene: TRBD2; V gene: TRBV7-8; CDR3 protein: CASSSMGGSSYEQYF; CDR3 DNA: TGTGCCAGCAGCTCTATGGGGGGGAGCTCCTACGAGCAGTACTTC
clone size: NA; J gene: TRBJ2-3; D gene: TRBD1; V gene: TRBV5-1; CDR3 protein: CASSPGQDTDTQYF; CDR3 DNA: TGCGCCAGCAGCCCAGGACAGGACACAGATACGCAGTATTTT
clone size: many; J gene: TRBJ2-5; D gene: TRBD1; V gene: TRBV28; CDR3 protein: CASTGTAFQETQYF; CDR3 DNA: TGTGCCAGCACCGGGACAGCTTTCCAAGAGACCCAGTACTTC
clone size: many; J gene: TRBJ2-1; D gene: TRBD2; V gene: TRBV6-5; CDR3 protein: CASSYSPYGTSWVYNEQFF; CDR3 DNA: TGTGCCAGCAGTTACTCGCCTTATGGGACTAGCTGGGTATACAATGAGCAGTTCTTC
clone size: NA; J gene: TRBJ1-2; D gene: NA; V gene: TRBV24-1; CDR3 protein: CATSTTGPRGGYTF; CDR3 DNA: TGTGCCACCAGTACGACAGGCCCTAGGGGTGGCTACACCTTC
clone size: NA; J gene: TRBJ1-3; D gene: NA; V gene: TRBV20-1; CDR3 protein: CSAREYTTGGNTIYF; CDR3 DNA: TGCAGTGCTAGAGAGTACACTACGGGAGGAAACACCATATATTTT
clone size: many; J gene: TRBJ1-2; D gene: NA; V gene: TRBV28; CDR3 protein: CASSLSGLGYTF; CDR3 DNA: TGTGCCAGCAGTCTCAGTGGGCTTGGCTACACCTTC
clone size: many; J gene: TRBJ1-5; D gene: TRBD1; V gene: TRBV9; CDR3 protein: CASSLRGLGNQPQHF; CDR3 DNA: TGTGCCAGCAGCCTCAGGGGGTTGGGCAATCAGCCCCAGCATTTT